A selection of T cell receptor beta chains follows, all from one sample in a study of T cell repertoires in cytomegalovirus infection. Their antigens are not known. TCRdb passed the reads through MiXCR, listing each CDR3 protein once. The profile covers a few hundred thousand distinct CDR3 sequences, with under 25% appearing a single time and approximately 19% taken by the ten largest. The sequenced sample was cultured PBMCs, obtained from culture after CMV antigen stimulation. The source is a human donor in good health (CMV status not recorded). Some clones in this sample may be carry-over from other donors' samples. CDR3s include the opening cysteine and the closing phenylalanine or tryptophan. A D gene is named only where the DNA matches it firmly. Size tells how often a clone was seen (once, few, many) or the class of an expanded clone, and some rows leave it out.

d_call	clone_size	v_call	j_call	cdr3_aa	cdr3_nt
TRBD2	many	TRBV7-2	TRBJ2-1	CASSPGLAGEDEQFF	TGTGCCAGCAGCCCTGGACTAGCGGGAGAGGATGAGCAGTTCTTC
TRBD2	NA	TRBV14	TRBJ2-3	CASSQGNSGTSDTQYF	TGTGCCAGCAGCCAAGGCAATAGCGGGACGTCAGATACGCAGTATTTT
NA	many	TRBV7-2	TRBJ2-5	CASSLRRPETQYF	TGTGCCAGCAGCTTACGACGCCCCGAGACCCAGTACTTC
TRBD1	NA	TRBV15	TRBJ2-3	CATSRGGTGHTDTQYF	TGTGCCACCAGCAGAGGGGGGACAGGGCACACAGATACGCAGTATTTT
NA	many	TRBV27	TRBJ2-3	CASMSTGTDTQYF	TGTGCCAGCATGAGTACGGGCACAGATACGCAGTATTTT
TRBD1	NA	TRBV5-4	TRBJ1-1	CAFGTVLTEEAFF	TGTGCCTTCGGGACAGTACTAACGGAGGAAGCTTTCTTT
TRBD2	few	TRBV7-3	TRBJ2-5	CASSLGFRAGVETQYF	TGTGCCAGCAGCTTAGGGTTTCGAGCGGGAGTAGAGACCCAGTACTTC
NA	NA	TRBV11-2	TRBJ2-3	CASSLQGGRGADTQYF	TGTGCCAGCAGCCTGCAGGGGGGCAGAGGTGCAGATACGCAGTATTTT
NA	NA	TRBV2	TRBJ2-1	CASSFIGEQFF	TGTGCCAGCAGTTTCATCGGGGAGCAGTTCTTC
TRBD1	NA	TRBV6-1	TRBJ2-3	CASSALTGVGDTQYF	TGTGCCAGCAGTGCACTCACAGGGGTGGGGGATACGCAGTATTTT
NA	once	TRBV20-1	TRBJ2-3	CSARGGPDTSTDTQYF	TGCAGTGCTAGAGGGGGCCCTGACACTAGCACAGATACGCAGTATTTT
TRBD2	many	TRBV7-2	TRBJ2-7	CASSLAVGLAGGEQYF	TGTGCCAGCAGCTTAGCGGTAGGGCTAGCGGGAGGCGAGCAGTACTTC